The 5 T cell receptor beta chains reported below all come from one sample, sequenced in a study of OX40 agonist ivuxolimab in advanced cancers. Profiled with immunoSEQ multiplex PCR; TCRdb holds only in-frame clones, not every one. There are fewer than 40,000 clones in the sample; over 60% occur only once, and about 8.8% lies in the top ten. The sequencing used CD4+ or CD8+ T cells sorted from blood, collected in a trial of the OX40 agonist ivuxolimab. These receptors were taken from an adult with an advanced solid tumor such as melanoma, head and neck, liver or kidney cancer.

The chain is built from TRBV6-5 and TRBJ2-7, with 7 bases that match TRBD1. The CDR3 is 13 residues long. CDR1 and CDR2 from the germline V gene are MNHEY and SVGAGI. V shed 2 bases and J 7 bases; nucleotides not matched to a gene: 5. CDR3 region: CASSYAPRGEQYF. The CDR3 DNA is TGTGCCAGCAGTTACGCTCCCAGGGGGGAGCAGTACTTC.

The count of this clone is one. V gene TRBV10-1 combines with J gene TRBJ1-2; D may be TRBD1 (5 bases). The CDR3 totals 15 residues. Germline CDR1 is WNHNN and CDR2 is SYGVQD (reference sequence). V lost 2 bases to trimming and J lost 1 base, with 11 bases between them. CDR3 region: CASSEGAGHNYGYTF. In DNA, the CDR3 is TGCGCCAGCAGTGAGGGGGCGGGGCATAACTATGGCTACACCTTC.

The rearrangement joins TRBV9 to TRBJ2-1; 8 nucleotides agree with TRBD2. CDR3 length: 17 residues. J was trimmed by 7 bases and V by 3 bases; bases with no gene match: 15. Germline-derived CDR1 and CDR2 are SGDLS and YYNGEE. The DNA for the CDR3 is TGTGCCAGCAGCGCACGATCCGGGACTAGAATGAGAAATGAGCAGTTCTTC. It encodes CASSARSGTRMRNEQFF.

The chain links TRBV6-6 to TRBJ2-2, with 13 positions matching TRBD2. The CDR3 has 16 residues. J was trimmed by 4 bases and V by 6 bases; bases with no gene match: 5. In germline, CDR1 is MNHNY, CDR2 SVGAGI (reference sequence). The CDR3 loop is CASSRLAGGITGELFF. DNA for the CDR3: TGTGCCAGCAGCCGACTAGCGGGGGGTATCACCGGGGAGCTGTTTTTT.

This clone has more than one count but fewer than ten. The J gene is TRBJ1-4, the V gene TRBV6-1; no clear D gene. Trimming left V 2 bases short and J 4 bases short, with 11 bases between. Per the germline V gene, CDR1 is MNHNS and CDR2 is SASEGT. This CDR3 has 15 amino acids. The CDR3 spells CASSEHAGSNEKLFF. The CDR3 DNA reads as TGTGCCAGCAGTGAACACGCGGGCAGTAATGAAAAACTGTTTTTT.